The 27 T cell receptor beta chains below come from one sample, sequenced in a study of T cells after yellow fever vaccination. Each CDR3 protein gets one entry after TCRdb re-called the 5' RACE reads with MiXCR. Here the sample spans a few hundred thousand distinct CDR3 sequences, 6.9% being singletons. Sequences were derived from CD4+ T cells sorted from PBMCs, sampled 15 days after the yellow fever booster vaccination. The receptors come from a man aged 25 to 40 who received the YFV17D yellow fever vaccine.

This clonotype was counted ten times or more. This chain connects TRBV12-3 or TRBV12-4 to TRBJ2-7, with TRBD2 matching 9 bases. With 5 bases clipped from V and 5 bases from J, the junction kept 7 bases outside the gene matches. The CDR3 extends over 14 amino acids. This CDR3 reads CASSPSAGGNEQYF. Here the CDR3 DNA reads TGTGCCAGCAGTCCTTCCGCGGGAGGGAACGAGCAGTACTTC.

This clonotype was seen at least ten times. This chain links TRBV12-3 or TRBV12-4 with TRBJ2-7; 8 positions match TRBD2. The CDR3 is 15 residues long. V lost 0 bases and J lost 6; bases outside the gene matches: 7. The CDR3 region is CASSLAALAGPEQYF. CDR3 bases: TGTGCCAGCAGTTTAGCAGCCCTAGCGGGCCCCGAGCAGTACTTC.

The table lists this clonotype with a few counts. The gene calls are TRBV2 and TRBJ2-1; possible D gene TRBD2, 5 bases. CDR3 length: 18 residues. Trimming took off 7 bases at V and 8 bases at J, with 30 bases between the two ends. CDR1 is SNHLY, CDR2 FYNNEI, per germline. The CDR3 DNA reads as TGTGCCAGCACCGACCCCGGGGTTCCCAGCCGCGTGGGTGATGAGCAGTTCTTC. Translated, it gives CASTDPGVPSRVGDEQFF.

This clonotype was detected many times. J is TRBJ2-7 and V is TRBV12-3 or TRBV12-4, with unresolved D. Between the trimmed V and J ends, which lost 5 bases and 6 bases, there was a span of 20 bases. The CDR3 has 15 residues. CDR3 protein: CASSLGRKPRGEQYF. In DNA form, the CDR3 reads TGTGCCAGCAGTCTGGGCCGAAAACCCCGCGGCGAGCAGTACTTC.

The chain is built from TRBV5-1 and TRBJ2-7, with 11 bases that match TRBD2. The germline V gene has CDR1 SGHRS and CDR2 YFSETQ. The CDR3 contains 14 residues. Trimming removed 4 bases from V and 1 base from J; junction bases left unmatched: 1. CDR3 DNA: TGCGCCAGCAGCACTAGCGGGAGATCCTACGAGCAGTACTTC. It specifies CASSTSGRSYEQYF.

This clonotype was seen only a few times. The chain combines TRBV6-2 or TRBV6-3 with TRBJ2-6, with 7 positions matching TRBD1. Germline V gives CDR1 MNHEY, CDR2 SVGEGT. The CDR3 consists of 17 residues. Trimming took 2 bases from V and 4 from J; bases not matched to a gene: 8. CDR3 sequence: CASSYRGLGTGANVLTF. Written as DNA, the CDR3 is TGTGCCAGCAGTTACAGGGGGCTCGGCACGGGGGCCAACGTCCTGACTTTC.

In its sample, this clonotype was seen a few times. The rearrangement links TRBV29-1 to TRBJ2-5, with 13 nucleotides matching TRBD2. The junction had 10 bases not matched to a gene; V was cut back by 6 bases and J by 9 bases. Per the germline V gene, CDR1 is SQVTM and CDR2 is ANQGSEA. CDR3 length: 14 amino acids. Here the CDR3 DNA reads TGCAGCGTCCAGGGGACTAGCGGGACTTCGGCCCAGTACTTC. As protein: CSVQGTSGTSAQYF.

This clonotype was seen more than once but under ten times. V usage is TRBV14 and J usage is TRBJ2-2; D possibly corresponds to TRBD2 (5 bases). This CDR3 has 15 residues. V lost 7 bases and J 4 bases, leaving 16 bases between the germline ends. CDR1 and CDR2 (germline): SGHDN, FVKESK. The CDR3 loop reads CASTPHSGLTGELFF. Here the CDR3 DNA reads TGTGCCAGCACCCCCCACAGCGGACTCACCGGGGAGCTGTTTTTT. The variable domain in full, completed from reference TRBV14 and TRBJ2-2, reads EAGVTQFPSHSVIEKGQTVTLRCDPISGHDNLYWYRRVMGKEIKFLLHFVKESKQDESGMPNNRFLAERTGGTYSTLKVQPAELEDSGVYFCASTPHSGLTGELFFGEGSRLTVL.

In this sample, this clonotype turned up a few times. CDR3 amino acids: CASSRLERTNTEAFF. DNA of the CDR3: TGTGCCAGCAGCCGTCTGGAGCGGACCAACACTGAAGCTTTCTTT. The rearrangement joins TRBV4-2 to TRBJ1-1; D unclear. Germline V gives CDR1 LGHNA, CDR2 YNFKEQ. The CDR3 runs to 15 residues. V was pared by 4 bases and J by 2 bases, with 14 bases between.

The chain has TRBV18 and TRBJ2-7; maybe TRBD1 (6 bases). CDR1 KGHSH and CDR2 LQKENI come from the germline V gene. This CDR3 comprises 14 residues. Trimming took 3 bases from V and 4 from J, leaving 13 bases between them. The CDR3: CASSPGAGLYEQYF. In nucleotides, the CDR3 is TGTGCCAGCTCACCGGGGGCAGGATTGTACGAGCAGTACTTC. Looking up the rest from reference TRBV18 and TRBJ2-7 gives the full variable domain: NAGVMQNPRHLVRRRGQEARLRCSPMKGHSHVYWYRQLPEEGLKFMVYLQKENIIDESGMPKERFSAEFPKEGPSILRIQQVVRGDSAAYFCASSPGAGLYEQYFGPGTRLTVT.

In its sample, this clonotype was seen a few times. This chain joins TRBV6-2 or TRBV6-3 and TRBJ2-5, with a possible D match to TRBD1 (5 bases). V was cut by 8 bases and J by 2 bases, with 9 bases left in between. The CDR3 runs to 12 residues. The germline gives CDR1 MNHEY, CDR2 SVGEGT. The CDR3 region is CASGHRQETQYF. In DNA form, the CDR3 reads TGTGCCAGCGGTCACAGGCAAGAGACCCAGTACTTC.

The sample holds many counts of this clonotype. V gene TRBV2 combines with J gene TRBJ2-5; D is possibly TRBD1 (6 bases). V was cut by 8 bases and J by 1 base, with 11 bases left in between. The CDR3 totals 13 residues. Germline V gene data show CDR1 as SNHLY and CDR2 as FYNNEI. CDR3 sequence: CASGGQVQETQYF. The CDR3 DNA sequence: TGTGCCAGCGGGGGACAAGTCCAAGAGACCCAGTACTTC.

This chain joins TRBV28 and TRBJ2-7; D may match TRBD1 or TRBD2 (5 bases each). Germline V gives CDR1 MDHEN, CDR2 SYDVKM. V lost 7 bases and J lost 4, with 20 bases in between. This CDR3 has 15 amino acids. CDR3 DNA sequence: TGTGCCAGCACCTCCCGAGGGACCGGATCGTACGAGCAGTACTTC. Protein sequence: CASTSRGTGSYEQYF.

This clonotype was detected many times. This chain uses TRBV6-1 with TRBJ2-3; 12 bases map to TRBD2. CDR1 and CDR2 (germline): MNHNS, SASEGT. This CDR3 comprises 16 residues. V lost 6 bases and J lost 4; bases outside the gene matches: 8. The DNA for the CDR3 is TGTGCCAGCAGCCAACTAGCGGGAGGCCTTGCAGATACGCAGTATTTT. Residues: CASSQLAGGLADTQYF.

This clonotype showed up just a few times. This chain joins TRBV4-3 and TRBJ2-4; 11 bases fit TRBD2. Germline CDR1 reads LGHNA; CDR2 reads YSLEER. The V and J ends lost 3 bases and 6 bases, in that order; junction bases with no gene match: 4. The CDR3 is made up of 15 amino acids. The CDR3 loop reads CASSQGTSGINIQYF. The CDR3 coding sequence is TGCGCCAGCAGCCAGGGGACTAGCGGAATAAACATTCAGTACTTC.

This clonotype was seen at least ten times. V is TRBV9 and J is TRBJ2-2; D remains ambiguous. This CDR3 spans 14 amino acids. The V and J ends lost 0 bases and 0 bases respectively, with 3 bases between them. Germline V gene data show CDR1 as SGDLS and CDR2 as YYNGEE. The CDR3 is CASSVATNTGELFF. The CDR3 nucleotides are TGTGCCAGCAGCGTAGCTACGAACACCGGGGAGCTGTTTTTT.

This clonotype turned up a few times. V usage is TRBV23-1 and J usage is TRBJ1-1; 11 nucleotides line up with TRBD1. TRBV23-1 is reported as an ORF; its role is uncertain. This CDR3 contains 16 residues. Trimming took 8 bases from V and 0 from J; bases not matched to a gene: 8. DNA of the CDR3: TGCGCCAGCTGGCGCGGACAGGGGGCCCTGAACACTGAAGCTTTCTTT. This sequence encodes CASWRGQGALNTEAFF.

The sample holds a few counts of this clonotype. This chain's CDR3 is CASTSTPNTGELFF. CDR3 bases: TGTGCCAGCACCTCGACCCCGAACACCGGGGAGCTGTTTTTT. V and J are TRBV4-2 and TRBJ2-2; D is ambiguous. The CDR3 is made up of 14 amino acids. Germline CDR1 and CDR2: LGHNA and YNFKEQ. V was shortened by 7 bases and J by 0 bases, with 9 bases between the two germline ends.

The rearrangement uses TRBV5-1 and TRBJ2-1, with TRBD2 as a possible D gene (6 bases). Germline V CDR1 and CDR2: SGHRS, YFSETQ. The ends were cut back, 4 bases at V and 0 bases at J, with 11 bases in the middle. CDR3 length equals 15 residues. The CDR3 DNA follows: TGCGCCAGCAGCGGGCGGGGCCTCTCCTACAATGAGCAGTTCTTC. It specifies CASSGRGLSYNEQFF. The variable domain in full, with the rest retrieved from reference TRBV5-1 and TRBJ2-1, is KAGVTQTPRYLIKTRGQQVTLSCSPISGHRSVSWYQQTPGQGLQFLFEYFSETQRNKGNFPGRFSGRQFSNSRSEMNVSTLELGDSALYLCASSGRGLSYNEQFFGPGTRLTVL.

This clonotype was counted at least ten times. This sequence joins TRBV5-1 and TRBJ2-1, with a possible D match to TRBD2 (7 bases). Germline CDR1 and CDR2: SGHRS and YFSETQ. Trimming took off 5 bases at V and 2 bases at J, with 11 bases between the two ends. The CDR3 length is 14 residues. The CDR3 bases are TGCGCCAGCAGAGGGGGGGGAGCCTACAATGAGCAGTTCTTC. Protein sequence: CASRGGGAYNEQFF.

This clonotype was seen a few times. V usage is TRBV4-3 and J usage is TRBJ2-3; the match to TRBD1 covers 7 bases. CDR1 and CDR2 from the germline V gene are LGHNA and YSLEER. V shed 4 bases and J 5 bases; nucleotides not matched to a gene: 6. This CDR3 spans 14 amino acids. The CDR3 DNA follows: TGCGCCAGCAGCCCGGGGACAGCCGGAGATACGCAGTATTTT. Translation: CASSPGTAGDTQYF.

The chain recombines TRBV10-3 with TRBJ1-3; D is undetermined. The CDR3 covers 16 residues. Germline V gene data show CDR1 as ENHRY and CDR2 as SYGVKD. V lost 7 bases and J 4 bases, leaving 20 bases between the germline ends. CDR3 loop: CAIKPNFLPHGNTIYF. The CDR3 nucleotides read TGTGCCATCAAACCTAATTTTCTCCCCCACGGAAACACCATATATTTT.

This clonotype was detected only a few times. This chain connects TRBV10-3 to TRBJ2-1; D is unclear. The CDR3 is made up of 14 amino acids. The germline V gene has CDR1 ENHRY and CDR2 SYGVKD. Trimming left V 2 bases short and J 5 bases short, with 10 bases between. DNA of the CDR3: TGTGCCATCAGTGAGAATAGGAAAAACAATGAGCAGTTCTTC. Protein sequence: CAISENRKNNEQFF.

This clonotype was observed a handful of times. CDR3 loop: CASSLMLRDWEEQFF. The CDR3 bases are TGTGCCAGCAGCTTAATGCTCCGGGACTGGGAGGAGCAGTTCTTC. The V gene is TRBV7-2, the J gene TRBJ2-1; TRBD2 is a possible D gene (6 bases). The CDR3 is made up of 15 amino acids. The germline V and J ends were trimmed by 2 bases and 10 bases, with 18 bases remaining between them. Germline values: CDR1 SGHTA, CDR2 FQGNSA.

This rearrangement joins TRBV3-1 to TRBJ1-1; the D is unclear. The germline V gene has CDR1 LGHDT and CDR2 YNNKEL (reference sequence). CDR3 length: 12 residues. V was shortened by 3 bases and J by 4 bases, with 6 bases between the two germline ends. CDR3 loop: CASSHWGTEAFF. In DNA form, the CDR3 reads TGTGCCAGCAGCCACTGGGGCACTGAAGCTTTCTTT.

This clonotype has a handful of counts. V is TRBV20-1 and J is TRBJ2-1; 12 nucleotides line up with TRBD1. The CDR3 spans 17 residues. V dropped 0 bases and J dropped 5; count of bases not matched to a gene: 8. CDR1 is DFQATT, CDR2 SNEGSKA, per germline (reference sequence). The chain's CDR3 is CSARDSGTGGRNNEQFF. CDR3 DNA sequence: TGCAGTGCTAGAGATAGTGGGACAGGGGGCCGTAACAATGAGCAGTTCTTC.

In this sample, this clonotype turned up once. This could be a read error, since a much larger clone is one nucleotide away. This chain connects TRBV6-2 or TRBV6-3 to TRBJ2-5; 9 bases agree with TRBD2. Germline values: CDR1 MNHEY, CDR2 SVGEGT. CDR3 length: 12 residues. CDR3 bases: TGTGCCACCAGTTACCTAGCGGGGCCATGGTACTTC. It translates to CATSYLAGPWYF.